Listed here is a single T cell receptor beta chain. Its antigen is currently not known. The input lacks base qualities; no much larger clone sits a single base away. The source of the sample is a study of cytomegalovirus exposure and HLA in healthy donors (dated by TCRdb to 2017 to 2019). The study in broad terms: According to an earlier analysis of 550 to 700 of the donors, about 180 million T cells yielded roughly 100 million unique TCR beta sequences and around 280 Gb of sequence data. Roughly 300 gigabases of sequencing data and 70 million to 100 million unique TCR sequences were included in an early release covering about 620 HLA-typed donors. Rather than drawing on any new phenotypic data, the later analysis identified candidate immune exposures from TCR beta sequences and the way those sequences occurred across donors. To study patterns of TCR occurrence, a later analysis re-analyzed previously published TCR beta repertoires from 550 to 800 donors and added high-resolution HLA genotyping. The aim of the study was to test whether cataloging public T cell receptors could identify signatures of past pathogen exposure. Every discovery cohort repertoire had been produced on one sequencing platform. The study used immunosequencing to profile the T cell repertoires of 666 subjects and linked those repertoires to cytomegalovirus serostatus. A later genetic analysis used genome-wide SNP genotypes for about 65% of the 666 donors, treating that subset as a discovery cohort. Several DR-DQ haplotypes were treated as single units for association and clustering because of strong linkage in the cohort. To predict cytomegalovirus infection status, the study combined high-throughput TCR immunosequencing, statistical association of individual TCRs with disease status, and machine learning. Besides the first cohort of 666 subjects, a separate validation cohort made up of 120 different subjects was used. An earlier analysis of approximately 630 of the donors applied high-throughput TCR beta sequencing to assess whether each TCR beta V gene segment acted as functional or pseudogenic. Across approximately 400 genotyped donors of the cohort, an average of 235,054 unique TCR beta nucleotide sequences per donor were sequenced, and 15% to 20% of those sequences were non-productive. Both class I and class II loci were covered by HLA typing, at four-digit resolution. Donor age, sex, ethnicity and CMV serostatus were compiled alongside the repertoire data. The number of donors typed differed by locus, with roughly 629-640 for A, B, C, DRB1 and DQB1, around 500 for DQA1, approximately 570 for DPA1, and over 400 for DPB1. Of the roughly 430 genotyped donors, over 65% fell in the genetic ancestry cluster associated with self-reported Caucasian donors.

Library method: the immunoSEQ multiplex PCR assay. The multiplex PCR relied on a mix of 60 forward primers for TCR Vbeta segments and 13 reverse primers for TCR Jbeta segments. The CDR3 region of rearranged TCR beta genes was amplified from genomic DNA by a multiplex PCR assay. Amplified TCR beta libraries were sequenced as 87-base-pair reads on the Illumina HiSeq System. In the original analysis: In a later analysis, tens of millions of unique TCR beta chains were counted across the approximately 640 repertoires, and about 9.9 million of these chains were shared by at least two donors. A nearest-neighbor algorithm error-corrected the raw reads and collapsed the reads into unique sequences, merging closely related sequences to remove PCR and sequencing errors. V, D and J gene segments were assigned by aligning CDR3 sequences to IMGT reference sequences. For a sequence to be retained, at least a six-nucleotide match to both a V gene segment and a J gene segment was required. A rearrangement counted as productive if the CDR3 had no stop codons and remained in frame with V and J, and every other rearrangement counted as non-productive. Following IMGT convention, CDR3 was defined as the stretch from the second conserved V-encoded cysteine up to the conserved J-encoded phenylalanine. In an earlier analysis of around 540 of the donors, sequences lacking an unambiguous match to a single V gene segment were excluded. In an earlier analysis of approximately 590 of the donors, V segments were called functional above 56.7% productive rearrangements and were called segregating when the between-donor standard deviation exceeded 5%. To diagnose cytomegalovirus status from the catalog of TCR beta chain sequences, a statistical classification framework was built. V and J gene assignment, in a later analysis, came from comparing TCR nucleotide sequences with IMGT/GENE-DB human TR gene sequences. A later analysis assigned CDR3 sequences and most-parsimonious VDJ recombination scenarios with the TCRdist pipeline. In a later analysis, every TCR beta chain was defined by the combination of its CDR3 amino acid sequence and its V-gene family, and reads without a unique V-gene family were dropped. As a way to deal with suspected cross-contamination and a sequencing artifact, a later analysis dropped 450 to 600 nucleotide sequences that were highly shared and had low generation probability. In a later analysis, a clonal expansion index was calculated for each public chain from normalized within-repertoire ranks of inferred template counts. In a later analysis, generation probabilities were computed with a VDJ recombination model fitted to out-of-frame rearrangements, and the resulting probabilities were checked against IGoR. Hypergeometric tests were used in a later analysis to score TCR-TCR, TCR-HLA and TCR-CMV co-occurrence, with a repertoire-size bias correction applied to the TCR pairs. A later analysis estimated false discovery rates by permuting HLA or CMV assignments 20 times. A later analysis grouped co-occurring TCRs with DBSCAN, adding TCRdist sequence similarity when clustering within HLA-allele-positive subsets. For co-occurrence clustering, repertoires with fewer than 30,000 or more than 120,000 public chains were excluded, along with several repertoires with anomalous nucleotide sharing. TCRdb obtained this table from immuneACCESS and retained in-frame rearrangements with V and J assigned. These tables miss some clones; where compared with another copy, unresolved V genes account for less than half of the shortfall, and the remainder is unexplained. D and trimming come from the DNA, and the V and J calls and clone size come from that table. In all, the sample holds approximately 170,000 clones, and around 78% of those were seen once. Under 2% of the sample lies in the top ten.

The research as a whole found: Linkage disequilibrium might explain the correlated functional status among segregating V segments, but an unknown experimental factor could not be ruled out. For the cohort, immune exposure information was limited to CMV serostatus. Only TCR beta chains were sequenced in this cohort, and the absence of alpha or paired-chain data limited detectable features. A further reported finding was that TCR beta sequences accurately predicted the HLA-A and HLA-B alleles for most subjects in the first cohort. In a later genetic analysis, fewer N-insertions in productive TCRs were reported among donors in an Asian-associated ancestry cluster than the approximately 710-donor mean. Sequencing depth was assumed to be roughly uniform across donors in the presence/absence analyses, though that assumption may not hold. In a later analysis, HLA-associated TCR beta chains were found to be more clonally expanded and to have lower generation probabilities than equally common non-associated chains. The study listed 150 to 200 TCR beta chains as associated with cytomegalovirus. Specific HLA alleles were associated with some 15,000 TCR beta sequences at a false discovery rate of 0.05 in a later analysis. A later analysis reported that several top co-occurrence clusters appeared linked to parvovirus B19, influenza, CMV and Epstein-Barr virus. The classifier was reported to diagnose cytomegalovirus status with high specificity and sensitivity in both the original cohort and the validation cohort. A few of the identified cytomegalovirus-associated TCR beta chains were confirmed in vitro to be specific for cytomegalovirus antigens. Most CMV-associated TCR beta chains appeared to be HLA-restricted in a later analysis, and the HLA associations seemed to be driven largely by CMV exposure. A later genetic analysis associated a missense DCLRE1C variant with V-gene and J-gene trimming of TCR beta chains, and an independent cohort replicated the association. HLA typing was unavailable for some donors at each locus, so association tests used only the typed subset. An earlier analysis of 587 of the donors showed that most TCR beta V segments appeared in productive rearrangements either about 87% or about 30% of the time, which broadly matched IMGT annotations. The sequencing pipeline was judged likely to have produced a cluster of highly shared sequence variants as a technical artifact. It was suggested by the authors that the approach could potentially be generalized to other disease states and immunological phenotypes. Most TCR sequences were observed very rarely across donors, whereas some public TCRs were present in many individuals. Strong co-occurrence of HLA alleles, especially DR and DQ, made assigning TCR associations to individual alleles difficult. In a later analysis, the rate of TCR association differed among HLA loci, with DRB1 alleles having the most associated TCRs and HLA-C alleles having the fewest. Because counts were too low, some 17 rarely observed V segments, including chromosome 9 orphons, were left out of the earlier analysis of some 600 of the donors.

The cohort consisted of approximately 670 healthy bone marrow donors. At the time of sampling, all cohort members were nominally healthy, though unrecorded immune exposures were likely present. The donor was CMV seronegative and belonged to the group of under 400 seronegative cohort members. Each donor provided a peripheral blood sample, and peripheral blood mononuclear cells were used for TCR beta sequencing. The Qiagen DNeasy Blood Extraction Kit was used to extract genomic DNA from the blood cell samples. The sequence came from a man aged 35 to 55 in good health and CMV-seronegative. The sample consisted of PBMCs.

The nucleotide sequence is TGCAGCGTTCGGAAACAGGATAACTATGGCTACACCTTC. Its coded protein is CSVRKQDNYGYTF. In this chain, TRBV29-1 is recombined with TRBJ1-2; tentative D gene TRBD1, with 5 bases matching. V lost 5 bases and J lost 1 base; the stretch between them is 11 bases long. From the cysteine through the phenylalanine, the CDR3 covers 13 amino acids. Only CDR3 DNA is held: 39 bases, read in frame from base 1. Reading the germline V gene gives CDR1 SQVTM and CDR2 ANQGSEA.